The T cell receptor (beta chain) under discussion was sequenced for a study of CD8 T cells in Susac syndrome. Whole-study findings and limits: Acknowledgment was made by the study that its TCR sequencing and HLA analysis involved a relatively small number of individuals.

Turning to this clonotype: Its specificity is not known.

The multiple sclerosis controls were treatment-naive patients affected by stable or active relapsing-remitting disease. Negative magnetic isolation gave CD8+ and CD4+ cells; FACS enriched CD8+ TEMRA. The V and J ends lost 5 bases and 5 bases, in that order; junction bases with no gene match: 4. Germline CDR1 SQVTM, CDR2 ANQGSEA. The CDR3 sequence is 13 residues long. Random hexamers were used to reverse transcribe the RNA input (about 0.45 to 1 ug). Multiplex immunoSEQ PCR targeted 54 Vbeta and 13 Jbeta TCR beta segments. Each CDR3 protein is one row after TCRdb ran MiXCR on the immunoSEQ multiplex PCR reads. Of approximately 200,000 distinct CDR3 sequences listed, approximately 95% are singletons.

Sequencing used CD4+ T cells from PBMCs. This clonotype was sampled from a human donor with multiple sclerosis. The chain has TRBV29-1 and TRBJ2-7, with 12 bases identical to TRBD1. The CDR3 is CSVKGQGAHEQYF. CDR3 DNA: TGCAGCGTTAAGGGACAGGGGGCCCACGAGCAGTACTTC.